This TCR beta chain was documented in a study of neoadjuvant nivolumab and ipilimumab in lung cancer. Data came from immunoSEQ multiplex PCR; TCRdb stores just in-frame clones and leaves some out. Of about 10,000 clones in the sample, 65% to 85% were seen once. Germline V gives CDR1 SGHRS, CDR2 YFSETQ. The CDR3 spans 15 residues. The chain employs TRBV5-1 and TRBJ2-5; TRBD1 aligns across 7 bases. The DNA end lines up better with TRBJ2-7; the J call may be wrong. The sequence derives from an adult with non-small cell lung cancer. This specimen consisted of peripheral blood, obtained before neoadjuvant nivolumab, alone or with ipilimumab. The CDR3 region is CASSLGGGALYEQYF. CDR3 nucleotides: TGCGCCAGCAGCTTGGGAGGGGGCGCACTCTACGAGCAGTACTTC.